This TCR beta chain was sequenced for a study of blood T cell repertoires in COVID-19. Participant ages covered roughly 18 to 89 years across around 22 US areas. The ends were cut back, 4 bases at V and 9 bases at J, with 15 bases in the middle. The CDR3 runs 13 residues. CDR1 is MNHEY, CDR2 SVGAGI, per germline. This table comes from immunoSEQ multiplex PCR, and its TCRdb copy is limited to in-frame clones, with some not included. The repertoire holds around 250,000 clones, with over 75% as singletons. The sequence was collected from a man between 18 and 29 years old who had recovered from COVID-19. The V call is TRBV6-5, the J call TRBJ1-1; maybe TRBD1 (6 bases). Material: PBMCs or T cells enriched from blood (not recorded which). CDR3 bases: TGTGCCAGCAGTTTGTCAGGGGCAGCCCAAGCTTTCTTT. Encoded protein: CASSLSGAAQAFF.